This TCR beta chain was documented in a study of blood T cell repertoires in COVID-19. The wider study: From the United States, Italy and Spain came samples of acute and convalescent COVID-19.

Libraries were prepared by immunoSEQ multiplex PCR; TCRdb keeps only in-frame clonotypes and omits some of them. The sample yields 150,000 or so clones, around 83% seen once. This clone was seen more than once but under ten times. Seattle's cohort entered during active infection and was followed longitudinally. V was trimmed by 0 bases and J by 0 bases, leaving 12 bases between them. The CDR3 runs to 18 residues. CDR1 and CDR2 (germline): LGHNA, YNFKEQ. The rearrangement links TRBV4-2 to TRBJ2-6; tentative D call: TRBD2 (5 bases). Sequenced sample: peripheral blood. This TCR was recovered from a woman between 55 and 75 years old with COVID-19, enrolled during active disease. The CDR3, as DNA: TGTGCCAGCAGCCAAGAAGAAGCGGTGATCTCTGGGGCCAACGTCCTGACTTTC. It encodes CASSQEEAVISGANVLTF.